The source of this T cell receptor beta chain is a study of T cell repertoires in cytomegalovirus infection. Across the whole study: It can be stated that public TCR beta signatures indicated CMV infection as well as a matching HLA type.

After removal of 5 bases from V and 5 bases from J, the junction contained 23 bases not matched to a gene. The CDR3 sequence is 19 residues long. The germline V gene encodes CDR1 SEHNR and CDR2 FQNEAQ (reference sequence). Study observations and caveats: Summed public TCR beta family frequency identified CMV carriers bearing the relevant HLA. Dominant in the ex vivo response were TCR beta clonotypes restricted by HLA-C and specific for CMV.

TCRdb used MiXCR to reprocess the reads, holding one entry per CDR3 protein. The sample shows hundreds of thousands of distinct CDR3 sequences, 33% of them seen only once. Note on this clonotype: Its specificity is unknown.

The source is a human donor in good health (CMV status not recorded). Some clones in this sample may be carry-over from other donors' samples. The specimen was cultured PBMCs, collected from culture after CMV antigen stimulation. This chain connects TRBV7-9 to TRBJ2-5; TRBD1 matches 7 bases. In DNA form, the CDR3 reads TGTGCCAGCAGCCCCCCCCCCGGGACAGAAGGGGTTAAAGTGGAGACCCAGTACTTC. Amino acid sequence: CASSPPPGTEGVKVETQYF. Using reference TRBV7-9 and TRBJ2-5 for the parts outside the CDR3, the full variable domain is DTGVSQNPRHKITKRGQNVTFRCDPISEHNRLYWYRQTLGQGPEFLTYFQNEAQLEKSRLLSDRFSAERPKGSFSTLEIQRTEQGDSAMYLCASSPPPGTEGVKVETQYFGPGTRLLVL.